This T cell receptor (beta chain) originates from a study of T cells expressing NK-cell markers. Study as a whole: Beta-chain profiling covered CD3+CD56+NKG2C+, CD3+CD56+NKG2C- and CD3+CD56-NKG2C+ sorted subsets. Seven of the eight sequenced donors were classified as HCMV-seropositive, and one was classified as seronegative. Overall study results and limits: The study found these clonotypes also leading the CD3+CD56-NKG2C+ fraction in four donors. Several of the donors carried dominant NKG2C+ clonotypes that took up 1.0-7.0% of their CD8+ T cells.

As concerns this clonotype: As yet, its antigen is unknown.

The CDR3 length is 14 residues. Germline lookup yields CDR1 SQVTM and CDR2 ANQGSEA. Each CDR3 protein gets one entry in TCRdb, which reprocessed the 5' RACE reads and gives no DNA. This sample carries 400,000 to 450,000 distinct CDR3 sequences, with more than 7% going to the ten biggest clones. This receptor was taken from a woman aged 18 to 75 in good health. The V and J genes are TRBV29-1 and TRBJ2-2; the D call from TCRdb, TRBD2, cannot be confirmed without DNA. The sample taken for sequencing was blood T cells: a sorted CD56 or NKG2C T cell subset, CD4+ or CD8+ T cells, or bulk PBMC T cells (not recorded which). CDR3 amino acids: CSGSGRFESGELFF.